What follows are 6 T cell receptor beta chains derived from one specimen sequenced in a study of blood T cell repertoires in COVID-19. Sequencing was performed with immunoSEQ multiplex PCR; in TCRdb, only in-frame clones are kept and a portion is missing. The table shows roughly 300,000 clones, with approximately 90% occurring only once. Input material: peripheral blood. All receptors derive from a woman aged 25 to 39 with COVID-19, enrolled during active disease.

This chain links TRBV3-1 (or the pseudogene TRBV3-2) with TRBJ2-7; 8 positions match TRBD2. The ends lost 0 bases at V and 0 bases at J; junction bases unmatched: 7. The CDR3 runs 17 residues. Germline assignment: CDR1 LGHDT and CDR2 YNNKEL (reference sequence). The CDR3 sequence is CASSQESASGYSYEQYF. CDR3 nucleotide sequence: TGTGCCAGCAGCCAAGAGAGTGCTAGCGGGTACTCCTACGAGCAGTACTTC.

The V gene is TRBV5-1, the J gene TRBJ2-3, with D uncertain. This CDR3 spans 14 amino acids. V was cut by 2 bases and J by 5 bases, with 12 bases left in between. The germline V gene encodes CDR1 SGHRS and CDR2 YFSETQ. CDR3 nucleotide sequence: TGCGCCAGCAGCTTAATGATTGGCGGAGATACGCAGTATTTT. It codes for CASSLMIGGDTQYF.

The chain uses TRBV21-1 and TRBJ2-2; the table gives TRBD2 as D, unverified against the DNA. TRBV21-1 is termed a pseudogene. This CDR3 is built from 18 residues. CDR3 residues: CASSKSRLRAYNTGELFF. DNA of the CDR3: TGTGCCAGCAGCAAATCCCGTTTGAGGGCCTATAACACCGGGGAGCTGTTTTTT.

The chain has TRBV6-5 and TRBJ2-3; TRBD1 agrees at 9 bases. Germline assignment: CDR1 MNHEY and CDR2 SVGAGI. The CDR3 contains 14 residues. With 5 bases clipped from V and 5 bases from J, the junction kept 5 bases outside the gene matches. CDR3 residues: CASSRTGEGDTQYF. The CDR3 coding sequence is TGTGCCAGCAGTCGGACAGGGGAAGGAGATACGCAGTATTTT.

This rearrangement joins TRBV5-1 to TRBJ2-4; D may be TRBD2 (5 bases). This CDR3 contains 18 residues. Germline-derived CDR1 and CDR2 are SGHRS and YFSETQ. The V gene lost 1 base and the J gene lost 0 bases, with 17 bases spanning the gap. The CDR3 sequence is CASSLSSGGSIAKNIQYF. The CDR3 bases are TGCGCCAGCAGCTTGAGCTCCGGAGGATCTATAGCCAAAAACATTCAGTACTTC.

The V and J genes are TRBV27 and TRBJ1-2; D possibly corresponds to TRBD1 (6 bases). V was cut by 5 bases and J by 3 bases, with 13 bases left in between. CDR1 is MNHEY and CDR2 is SMNVEV in the germline V gene (reference sequence). The CDR3 length is 14 residues. The CDR3 loop is CASSPRQADYGYTF. The CDR3 region has the DNA TGTGCCAGCAGTCCCCGACAGGCCGACTATGGCTACACCTTC.